Presented here are 23 T cell receptor beta chains from one specimen sequenced in a study of blood T cell repertoires in COVID-19. TCRdb's copy holds only in-frame clones and misses some; the assay was immunoSEQ multiplex PCR. Among 300,000 to 400,000 clones listed, 88% were seen once. Sequencing used peripheral blood. Receptors were obtained from a woman aged 70-85 years with COVID-19, enrolled during active disease.

This clone is a singleton in its sample. The chain combines TRBV21-1 with TRBJ1-1; TRBD1 is the table's D call, not checked against the DNA. TRBV21-1 is described as a pseudogene. This CDR3 has 15 amino acids. The CDR3 here is CASSSRDSDNTEAFF. The CDR3 bases are TGTGCCAGCAGCTCCCGGGACAGCGATAACACTGAAGCTTTCTTT.

This chain uses TRBV24-1 with TRBJ1-5; 9 bases map to TRBD1. This CDR3 contains 16 residues. Germline V CDR1 and CDR2: KGHDR, SFDVKD. The V segment lost 3 bases and the J segment 5 bases; nucleotides outside the gene matches: 7. CDR3 protein: CATSDPDRGFDQPQHF. The CDR3 DNA is TGTGCCACCAGTGATCCCGACAGGGGGTTCGATCAGCCCCAGCATTTT.

DNA for the CDR3: TGTGCCATCAGCAGACAGGTGTTCGGAGGCGGCTACACCTTC. Translated: CAISRQVFGGGYTF. The chain joins TRBV10-3 to TRBJ1-2; tentative D call: TRBD1 (6 bases). Germline V gene lookup returns CDR1 ENHRY and CDR2 SYGVKD. CDR3 length: 14 amino acids. V was cut by 6 bases and J by 8 bases, with 19 bases left in between.

The rearrangement links TRBV7-3 to TRBJ2-1; TRBD1 matches 9 bases. Germline V gives CDR1 SGHTA, CDR2 FQGTGA. The CDR3 has 15 amino acids. With 0 bases clipped from V and 6 bases from J, the junction kept 3 bases outside the gene matches. CDR3 nucleotide sequence: TGTGCCAGCAGCTTAACCCCGGACAGGGGCAATGAGCAGTTCTTC. This encodes CASSLTPDRGNEQFF.

The chain uses TRBV28 and TRBJ2-3, with 12 positions matching TRBD2. Germline-derived CDR1 and CDR2 are MDHEN and SYDVKM. CDR3 length: 17 amino acids. Germline trimming cut 5 bases from V and 2 bases from J; bases unmatched to any gene: 8. CDR3 residues: CASSPSGLAGTTDTQYF. In nucleotides, the CDR3 is TGTGCCAGCAGTCCCAGTGGACTAGCGGGGACCACAGATACGCAGTATTTT.

V gene TRBV30 combines with J gene TRBJ1-5, with D hard to call. This CDR3 has 14 amino acids. The V and J ends lost 0 bases and 3 bases respectively, with 9 bases between them. Looked up from germline, CDR1 is GTSNPN and CDR2 is SVGIG (reference sequence). CDR3 loop: CAWSVRQNNQPQHF. CDR3 DNA: TGTGCCTGGAGTGTGAGGCAAAACAATCAGCCCCAGCATTTT.

The gene calls are TRBV4-1 and TRBJ1-5; D remains ambiguous. CDR1 MGHRA and CDR2 YSYEKL come from the germline V gene. The CDR3 is made up of 14 amino acids. V was clipped by 2 bases and J by 5 bases, with 10 bases between them. Written as DNA, the CDR3 is TGCGCCAGCAGCCAAAACTTGAACGATCAGCCCCAGCATTTT. Its translation: CASSQNLNDQPQHF.

This rearrangement joins TRBV10-2 to TRBJ2-1; D is perhaps TRBD2 (5 bases). CDR1 WSHSY and CDR2 SAAADI come from the germline V gene. This CDR3 has 12 amino acids. Trimming left V 5 bases short and J 10 bases short, with 12 bases between. The CDR3 DNA sequence: TGCGCCAGCAGTTCCCCAGGCGGGGAGCAGTTCTTC. Amino acid sequence: CASSSPGGEQFF.

The chain has TRBV30 and TRBJ1-4; perhaps TRBD1 as D (5 bases). With 5 bases removed from V and 4 bases from J, the gap between germline ends came to 14 bases. From germline, CDR1 is GTSNPN and CDR2 SVGIG (reference sequence). This CDR3 is built from 14 residues. The CDR3, as DNA: TGTGCCTGGGGCAACGGACACGGTAATGAAAAACTGTTTTTT. Translated, it gives CAWGNGHGNEKLFF.

This rearrangement joins TRBV5-6 to TRBJ1-5; 10 nucleotides match TRBD1. This CDR3 is 17 amino acids long. The trim removed 3 bases at V and 4 bases at J, leaving 10 bases unmatched. CDR1 is SGHDT, CDR2 YYEEEE, per germline. This CDR3 reads CASSSQKTGGSNQPQHF. CDR3 DNA sequence: TGTGCCAGCAGCTCCCAAAAGACAGGGGGCTCAAATCAGCCCCAGCATTTT.

This chain joins TRBV7-3 and TRBJ2-2; D unclear. V was cut by 2 bases and J by 4 bases, with 5 bases left in between. The length of the CDR3 is 13 residues. The germline CDR1 and CDR2 sequences are SGHTA and FQGTGA. The CDR3 coding sequence is TGTGCCAGCAGCTTACAGCGCACCGGGGAGCTGTTTTTT. Residues: CASSLQRTGELFF.

This sequence joins TRBV5-1 and TRBJ1-3; perhaps TRBD1 as D (5 bases). V lost 4 bases and J 8 bases, leaving 16 bases between the germline ends. The CDR3 is 14 residues long. Per germline, CDR1 SGHRS and CDR2 YFSETQ. The CDR3 bases are TGCGCCAGCAGCCTCGGACACCGCGAGGACACCATATATTTT. This codes for CASSLGHREDTIYF.

V and J are TRBV19 and TRBJ2-1, with 9 bases lining up with TRBD2. Germline V lookup: CDR1 LNHDA, CDR2 SQIVND (reference sequence). The trim removed 4 bases at V and 5 bases at J, leaving 12 bases unmatched. CDR3 size: 17 residues. CDR3 sequence: CASSTLELAGLNNEQFF. The CDR3 DNA reads as TGTGCCAGTAGTACCCTGGAGCTAGCGGGGCTTAACAATGAGCAGTTCTTC.

V is TRBV28 and J is TRBJ1-2; D is possibly TRBD1 (5 bases). This CDR3 is 13 amino acids long. V was trimmed by 6 bases and J by 8 bases, leaving 16 bases between them. Looked up from germline, CDR1 is MDHEN and CDR2 is SYDVKM. The CDR3 reads CASRLIGVGGYTF. Written as DNA, the CDR3 is TGTGCCAGCAGGTTGATAGGGGTTGGAGGCTACACCTTC.

This chain links TRBV5-4 with TRBJ1-5; a possible D gene is TRBD1 (6 bases). The V gene lost 1 base and the J gene lost 1 base, with 9 bases spanning the gap. The germline gives CDR1 SGHNT, CDR2 YYREEE (reference sequence). This CDR3 has 15 amino acids. CDR3: CASSLSGESNQPQHF. The CDR3 DNA is TGTGCCAGCAGCTTGTCAGGGGAGAGCAATCAGCCCCAGCATTTT.

The rearrangement uses TRBV2 and TRBJ2-2; no definite D call. V was pared by 4 bases and J by 6 bases, with 6 bases between. Germline lookup yields CDR1 SNHLY and CDR2 FYNNEI. The CDR3 is 12 amino acids. CDR3 bases: TGTGCCAGCAGTGTCGCGGCCGGGGAGCTGTTTTTT. Translation: CASSVAAGELFF.

This clone showed up just once. Other DNA sequences within the sample encode an identical CDR3. The V call is TRBV4-2, the J call TRBJ1-2; 7 positions match TRBD1. Germline CDR1 reads LGHNA; CDR2 reads YNFKEQ. The V and J ends lost 3 bases and 5 bases, in that order; junction bases with no gene match: 3. The CDR3 sequence is 13 residues long. CDR3 protein: CASSQGTVYGYTF. In DNA, the CDR3 is TGTGCCAGCAGCCAGGGGACAGTATATGGCTACACCTTC.

V and J are TRBV13 and TRBJ1-1, with D maybe TRBD1 (6 bases). The CDR3 has 14 amino acids. V lost 5 bases to trimming and J lost 0 bases, with 10 bases between them. CDR1 is PRHDT, CDR2 FYEKMQ, per germline (reference sequence). The CDR3 DNA sequence: TGTGCCAGCAGCCCGGACAGCTTGAACACTGAAGCTTTCTTT. Its translation: CASSPDSLNTEAFF.

The J gene is TRBJ1-1, the V gene TRBV30, with D perhaps matching TRBD1 (6 bases). The CDR3 length is 15 residues. V lost 0 bases and J lost 0, with 11 bases in between. Germline CDR1 reads GTSNPN; CDR2 reads SVGIG (reference sequence). The CDR3 spells CAWSVQGSVNTEAFF. The CDR3 region has the DNA TGTGCCTGGAGTGTACAGGGATCGGTGAACACTGAAGCTTTCTTT.

The rearrangement uses TRBV4-2 and TRBJ2-7, with D maybe TRBD1 (5 bases). This CDR3 comprises 15 residues. The germline V gene encodes CDR1 LGHNA and CDR2 YNFKEQ. V lost 2 bases and J 2 bases, leaving 13 bases between the germline ends. The chain's CDR3 is CASSQRIGAAYEQYF. The CDR3 DNA reads as TGTGCCAGCAGCCAAAGAATAGGGGCCGCCTACGAGCAGTACTTC.

The genes are TRBV11-2 and TRBJ1-1; 9 positions match TRBD1. In germline, CDR1 is SGHAT, CDR2 FQNNGV. The CDR3 is made up of 13 amino acids. Trimming took 5 bases from V and 4 from J; bases not matched to a gene: 2. The CDR3 loop reads CASSMTGGTEAFF. The CDR3 region has the DNA TGTGCCAGCAGCATGACAGGGGGCACTGAAGCTTTCTTT.

The chain combines TRBV5-1 with TRBJ2-3, with 8 bases lining up with TRBD1. V lost 4 bases and J lost 2; bases outside the gene matches: 3. Germline V gene sequence: CDR1 SGHRS, CDR2 YFSETQ. The CDR3 sequence is 14 residues long. The CDR3 reads CASSRGQDTDTQYF. The DNA for the CDR3 is TGCGCCAGCAGCAGGGGACAGGACACAGATACGCAGTATTTT.

This clone was observed a handful of times. The CDR3 DNA reads as TGTGCCAGCAGCGCCGGACAGGGTGGAGGTCACGAGCAGTACTTC. This codes for CASSAGQGGGHEQYF. The chain combines TRBV5-4 with TRBJ2-7, with TRBD1 matching 8 bases. In germline, CDR1 is SGHNT, CDR2 YYREEE (reference sequence). V gave up 4 bases and J gave up 5 bases; unmatched junction bases: 11. The CDR3 runs 15 residues.